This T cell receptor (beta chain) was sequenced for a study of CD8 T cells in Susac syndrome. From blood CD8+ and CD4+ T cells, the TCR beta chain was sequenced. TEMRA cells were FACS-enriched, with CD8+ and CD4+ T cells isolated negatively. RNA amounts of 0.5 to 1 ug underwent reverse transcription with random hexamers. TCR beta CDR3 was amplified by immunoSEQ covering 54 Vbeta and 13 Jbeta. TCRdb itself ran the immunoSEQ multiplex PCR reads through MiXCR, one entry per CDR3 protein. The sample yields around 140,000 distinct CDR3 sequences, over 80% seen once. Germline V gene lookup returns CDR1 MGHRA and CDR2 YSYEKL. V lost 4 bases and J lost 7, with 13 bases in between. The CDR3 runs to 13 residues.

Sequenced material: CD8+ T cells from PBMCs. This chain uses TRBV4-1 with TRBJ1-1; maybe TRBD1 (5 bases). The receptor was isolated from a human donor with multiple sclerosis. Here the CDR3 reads CASSRSEGLEAFF. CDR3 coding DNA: TGCGCCAGCAGCCGCTCTGAGGGACTTGAAGCTTTCTTT.